One T cell receptor beta chain is described in this entry. This clone showed up just once. Its target antigen remains unknown. Per-base quality was not reported, and no clone a single base away is much larger than it. The time point label, as the study defines it: recipient sample about 28 days before transplant, after cytoreduction. Blood from recipients was drawn about 28 days before transplant and again at days 30, 100 and 180 after transplant. Nuclei Lysis Solution was used to extract genomic DNA from fresh or cryopreserved unfractionated peripheral blood mononuclear cells. The data are from a study of T cell clonotyping in hematopoietic cell transplantation (dated by TCRdb to the early 2020s). Broadly, across the study: Pretransplant samples from recipients were collected after cytoreduction. The study collected approximately 130 blood samples from 35 to 45 consecutive transplant recipients and their related donors. Patient recruitment ran from 2015 to early 2017, and follow-up continued until late 2020 or death.

CDR1 SGHDT and CDR2 YYEEEE are derived from the germline V gene. V loses 2 bases of germline sequence and J loses 5 bases, and the interval between the two ends is 7 bases. The CDR3, cysteine through phenylalanine, is 13 amino acids long. The sequence is cut down to CDR3 DNA, 39 bases in frame from base 1. With the immunoSEQ assay, which is a bias-controlled multiplex PCR relying on V- and J-specific primers, TCR beta CDR3 regions were amplified from genomic DNA. In a second PCR step, the CDR3 amplicons were tagged with a proprietary barcode plus Illumina adapter sequences. An Illumina MiSeq instrument was used for sequencing of the CDR3 libraries. From the authors' description of their analysis: Export and quality control were handled in immunoSEQ Analyzer 3.0, while downstream analyses relied on R Bioconductor and Immunarch. Only productive rearrangements in the normalized downsampled data set were used to calculate repertoire metrics. Pathologically expanded clonotypes were defined as those larger than 5 templates in the normalized cohort. The Inverse Simpson Index served as the measure of repertoire diversity. CMV-specificity analyses were carried out on the non-normalized data set to capture all clonotypes. What TCRdb holds here is the immuneACCESS table cut down to in-frame rearrangements. Part of the clones is not present; checked against another copy, under half of the missing clones reflect an unresolved V gene, and the others are unexplained. V and J calls and clone size are given by that table; D and trimming were obtained from the DNA. This sample lists about 21,000 clones; roughly 90% were detected once. The ten largest account for about 4% of the sample.

Summary of the overall study and its limitations: Recipient repertoires showed only a small fraction of overlap with donor repertoires, and over 95% appeared de novo at the given depth. The sample size was limited, and CD4 and CD8 repertoire contributions could not be separated because cells were not sorted. Donor and pretransplant recipient Inverse Simpson Index values predicted broader posttransplant TCR repertoire diversity. Recipient TCR diversity fell after transplant, with pathologically expanded clonotypes rising progressively from day 30 to day 180.

The rearranged chain carries TRBV5-6 and TRBJ2-2, with the D gene too uncertain to name. The sequence was collected from a man younger than 30 with biphenotypic leukemia. Some clones in this sample may be carry-over from other donors' samples. The sample here was peripheral blood mononuclear cells, taken before stem cell transplant. The DNA sequence is as follows: TGTGCCAGCAGCTTTTGGGAAACCGGGGAGCTGTTTTTT. It specifies CASSFWETGELFF. The CDR3, completed at both ends by the reference TRBV5-6 and TRBJ2-2 genes, gives the full variable domain DAGVTQSPTHLIKTRGQQVTLRCSPKSGHDTVSWYQQALGQGPQFIFQYYEEEERQRGNFPDRFSGHQFPNYSSELNVNALLLGDSALYLCASSFWETGELFFGEGSRLTVL.